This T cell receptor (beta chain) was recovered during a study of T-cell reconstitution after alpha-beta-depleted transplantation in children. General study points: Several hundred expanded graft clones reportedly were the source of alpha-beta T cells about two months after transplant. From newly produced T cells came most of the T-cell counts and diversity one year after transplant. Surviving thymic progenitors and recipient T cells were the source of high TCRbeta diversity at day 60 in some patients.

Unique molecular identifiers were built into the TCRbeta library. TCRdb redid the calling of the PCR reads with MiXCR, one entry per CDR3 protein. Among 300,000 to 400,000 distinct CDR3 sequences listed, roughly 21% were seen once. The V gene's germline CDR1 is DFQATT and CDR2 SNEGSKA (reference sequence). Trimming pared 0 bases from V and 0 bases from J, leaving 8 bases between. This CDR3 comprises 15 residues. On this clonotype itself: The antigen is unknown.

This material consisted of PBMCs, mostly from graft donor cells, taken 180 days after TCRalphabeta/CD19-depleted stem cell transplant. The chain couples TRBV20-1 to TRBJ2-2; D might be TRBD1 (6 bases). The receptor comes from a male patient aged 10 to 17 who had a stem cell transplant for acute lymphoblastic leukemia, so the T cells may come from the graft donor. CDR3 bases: TGCAGTGCTAGAGAGAACAGGGCGAACACCGGGGAGCTGTTTTTT. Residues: CSARENRANTGELFF.